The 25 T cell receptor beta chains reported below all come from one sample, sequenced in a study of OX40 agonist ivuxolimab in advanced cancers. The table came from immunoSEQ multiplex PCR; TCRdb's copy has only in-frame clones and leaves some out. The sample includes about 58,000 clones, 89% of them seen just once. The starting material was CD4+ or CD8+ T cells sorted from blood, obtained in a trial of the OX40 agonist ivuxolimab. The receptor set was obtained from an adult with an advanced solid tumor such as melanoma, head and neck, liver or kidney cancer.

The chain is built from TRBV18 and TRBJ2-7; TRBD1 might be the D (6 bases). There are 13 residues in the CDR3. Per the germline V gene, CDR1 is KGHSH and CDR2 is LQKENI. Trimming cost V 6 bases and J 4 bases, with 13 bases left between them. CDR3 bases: TGTGCCAGCTCTTCGGACAGTGATTACGAGCAGTACGTC. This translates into CASSSDSDYEQYV.

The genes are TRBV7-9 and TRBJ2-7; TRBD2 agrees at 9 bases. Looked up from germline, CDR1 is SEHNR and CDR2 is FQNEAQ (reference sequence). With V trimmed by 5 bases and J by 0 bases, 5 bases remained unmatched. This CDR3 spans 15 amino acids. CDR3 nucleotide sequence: TGTGCCAGCAGCCGCACGACTAGCGGCTCCTACGAGCAGTACTTC. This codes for CASSRTTSGSYEQYF. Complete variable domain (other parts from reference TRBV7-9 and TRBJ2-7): DTGVSQNPRHKITKRGQNVTFRCDPISEHNRLYWYRQTLGQGPEFLTYFQNEAQLEKSRLLSDRFSAERPKGSFSTLEIQRTEQGDSAMYLCASSRTTSGSYEQYFGPGTRLTVT.

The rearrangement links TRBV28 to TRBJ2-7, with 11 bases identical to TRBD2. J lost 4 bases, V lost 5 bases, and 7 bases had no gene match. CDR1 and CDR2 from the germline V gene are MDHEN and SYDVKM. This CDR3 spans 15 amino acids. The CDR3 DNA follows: TGTGCCAGCAGTCTTCTAGCGGGAGGCGGGTACGAGCAGTACTTC. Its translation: CASSLLAGGGYEQYF.

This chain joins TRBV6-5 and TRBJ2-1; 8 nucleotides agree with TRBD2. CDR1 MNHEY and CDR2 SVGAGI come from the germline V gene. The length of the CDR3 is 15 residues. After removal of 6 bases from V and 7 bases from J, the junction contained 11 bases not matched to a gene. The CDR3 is CASSTGTRTLNEQFF. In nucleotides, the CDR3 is TGTGCCAGCAGCACCGGGACTAGAACCTTGAATGAGCAGTTCTTC.

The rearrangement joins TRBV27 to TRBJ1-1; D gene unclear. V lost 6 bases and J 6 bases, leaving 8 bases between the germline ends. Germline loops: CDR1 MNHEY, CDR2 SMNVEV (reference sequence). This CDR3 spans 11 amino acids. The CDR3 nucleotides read TGTGCCAGCAGGTCGGTTTCTGAAGCTTTCTTT. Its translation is CASRSVSEAFF.

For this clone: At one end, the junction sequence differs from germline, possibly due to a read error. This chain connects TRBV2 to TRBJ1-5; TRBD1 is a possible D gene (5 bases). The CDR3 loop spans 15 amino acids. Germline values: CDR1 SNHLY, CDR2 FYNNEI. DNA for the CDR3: TGTGCCAGCAGAGAAGGGGCCTTTGGAGCTCAGCCCCAGCATTTT. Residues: CASREGAFGAQPQHF.

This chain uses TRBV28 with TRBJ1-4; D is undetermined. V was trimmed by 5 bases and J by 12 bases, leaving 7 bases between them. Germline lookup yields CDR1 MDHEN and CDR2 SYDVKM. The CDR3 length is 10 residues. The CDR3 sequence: CASSGEELFF. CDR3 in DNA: TGTGCCAGCAGTGGGGAAGAACTGTTTTTT.

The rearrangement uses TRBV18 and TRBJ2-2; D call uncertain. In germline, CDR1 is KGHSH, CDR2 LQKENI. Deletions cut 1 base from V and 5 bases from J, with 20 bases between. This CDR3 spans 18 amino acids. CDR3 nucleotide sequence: TGTGCCAGCTCACCACTTACCACATGGGGTCCGAGGACCGGGGAGCTGTTTTTT. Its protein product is CASSPLTTWGPRTGELFF.

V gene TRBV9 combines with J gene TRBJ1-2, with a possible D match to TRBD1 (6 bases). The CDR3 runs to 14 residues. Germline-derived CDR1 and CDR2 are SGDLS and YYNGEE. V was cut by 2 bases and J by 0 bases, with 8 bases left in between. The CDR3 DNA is TGTGCCAGCAGCGTGGACAGTTCTAACTATGGCTACACCTTC. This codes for CASSVDSSNYGYTF.

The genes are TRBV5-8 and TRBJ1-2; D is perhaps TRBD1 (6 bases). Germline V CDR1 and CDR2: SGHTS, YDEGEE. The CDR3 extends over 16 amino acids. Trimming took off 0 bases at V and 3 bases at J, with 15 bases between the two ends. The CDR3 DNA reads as TGTGCCAGCAGCTTGGCCAAGGGGGGCATTGACTATGGCTACACCTTC. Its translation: CASSLAKGGIDYGYTF.

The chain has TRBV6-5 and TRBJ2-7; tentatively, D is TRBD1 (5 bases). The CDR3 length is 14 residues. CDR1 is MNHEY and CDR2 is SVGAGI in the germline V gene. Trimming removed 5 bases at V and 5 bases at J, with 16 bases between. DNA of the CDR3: TGTGCCAGCAGTGAAGGCCTCCTCAGGGACGAGCAGTACTTC. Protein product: CASSEGLLRDEQYF.

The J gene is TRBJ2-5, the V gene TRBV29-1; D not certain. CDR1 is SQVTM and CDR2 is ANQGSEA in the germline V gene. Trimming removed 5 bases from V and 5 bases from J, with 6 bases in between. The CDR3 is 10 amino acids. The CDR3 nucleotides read TGCAGCGTTTGGCAGGAGACCCAGTACTTC. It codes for CSVWQETQYF.

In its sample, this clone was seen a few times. The CDR3 DNA is TGTGCCAGCAGCTTTAGCGGGAGAGAAGAGACCCAGTACTTC. Amino acid sequence: CASSFSGREETQYF. The gene calls are TRBV28 and TRBJ2-5, with 9 bases lining up with TRBD2. Germline CDR1 MDHEN, CDR2 SYDVKM. This CDR3 has 14 residues. V lost 6 bases and J lost 3; bases outside the gene matches: 5. The variable domain in full, completed from reference TRBV28 and TRBJ2-5, reads DVKVTQSSRYLVKRTGEKVFLECVQDMDHENMFWYRQDPGLGLRLIYFSYDVKMKEKGDIPEGYSVSREKKERFSLILESASTNQTSMYLCASSFSGREETQYFGPGTRLLVL.

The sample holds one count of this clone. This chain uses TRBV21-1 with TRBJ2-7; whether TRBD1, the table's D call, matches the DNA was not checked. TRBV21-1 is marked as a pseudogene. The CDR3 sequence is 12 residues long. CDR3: CASSPTGGWGRV. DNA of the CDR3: TGTGCCAGCAGCCCAACAGGGGGATGGGGTAGAGTC.

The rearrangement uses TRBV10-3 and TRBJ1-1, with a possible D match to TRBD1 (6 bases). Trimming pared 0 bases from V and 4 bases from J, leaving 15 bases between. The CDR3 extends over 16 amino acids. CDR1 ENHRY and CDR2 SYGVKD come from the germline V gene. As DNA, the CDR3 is TGTGCCATCAGTGAGTCGGGGGCAGGGATGGGCACTGAAGCTTTCTTT. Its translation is CAISESGAGMGTEAFF.

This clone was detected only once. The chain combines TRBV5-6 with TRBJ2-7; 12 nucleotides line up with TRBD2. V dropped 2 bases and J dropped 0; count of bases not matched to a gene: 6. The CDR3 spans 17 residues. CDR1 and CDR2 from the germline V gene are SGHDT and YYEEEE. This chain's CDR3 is CASSFGTSGSSSYEQYF. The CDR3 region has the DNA TGTGCCAGCAGCTTCGGGACTAGCGGGTCGAGCTCCTACGAGCAGTACTTC.

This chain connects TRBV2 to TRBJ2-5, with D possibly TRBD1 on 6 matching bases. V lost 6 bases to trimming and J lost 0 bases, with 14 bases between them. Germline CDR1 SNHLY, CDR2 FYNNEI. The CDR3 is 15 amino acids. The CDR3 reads CASSIWGRYQETQYF. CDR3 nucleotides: TGTGCCAGCAGCATCTGGGGGCGCTACCAAGAGACCCAGTACTTC.

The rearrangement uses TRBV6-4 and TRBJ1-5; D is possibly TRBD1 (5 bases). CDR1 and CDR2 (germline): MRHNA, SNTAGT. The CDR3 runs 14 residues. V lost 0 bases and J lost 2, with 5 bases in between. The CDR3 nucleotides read TGTGCCAGCAGTGACTCAGGGGGCAATCAGCCCCAGCATTTT. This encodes CASSDSGGNQPQHF.

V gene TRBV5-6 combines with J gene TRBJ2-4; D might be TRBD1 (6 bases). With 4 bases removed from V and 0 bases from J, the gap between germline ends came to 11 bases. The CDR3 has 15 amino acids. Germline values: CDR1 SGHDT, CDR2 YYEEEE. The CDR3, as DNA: TGTGCCAGCAGCCCGCCAGGGGTAGCCAAAAACATTCAGTACTTC. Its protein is CASSPPGVAKNIQYF.

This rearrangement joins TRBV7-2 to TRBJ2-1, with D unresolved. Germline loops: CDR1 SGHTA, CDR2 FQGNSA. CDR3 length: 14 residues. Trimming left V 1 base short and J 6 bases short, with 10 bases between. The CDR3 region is CASSLGVAGNEQFF. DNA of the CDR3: TGTGCCAGCAGCTTAGGGGTAGCAGGCAATGAGCAGTTCTTC.

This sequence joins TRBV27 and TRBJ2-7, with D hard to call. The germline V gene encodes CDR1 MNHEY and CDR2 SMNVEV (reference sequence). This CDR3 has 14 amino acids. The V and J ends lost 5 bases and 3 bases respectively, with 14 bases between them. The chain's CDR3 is CASSAKLRYYEQYF. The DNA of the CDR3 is TGTGCCAGCAGTGCCAAACTTAGGTACTACGAGCAGTACTTC.

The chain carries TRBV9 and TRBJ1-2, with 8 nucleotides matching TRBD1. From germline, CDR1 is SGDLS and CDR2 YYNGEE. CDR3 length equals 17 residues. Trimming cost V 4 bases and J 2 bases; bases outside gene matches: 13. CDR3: CASSLGQGTQGNYGYTF. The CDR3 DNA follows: TGTGCCAGCAGCTTAGGACAGGGTACACAGGGGAACTATGGCTACACCTTC.

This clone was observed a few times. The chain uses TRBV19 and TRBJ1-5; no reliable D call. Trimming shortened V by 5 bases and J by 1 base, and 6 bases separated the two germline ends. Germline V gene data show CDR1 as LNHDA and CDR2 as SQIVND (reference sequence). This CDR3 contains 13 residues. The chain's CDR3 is CASSPWSNQPQHF. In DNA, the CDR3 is TGTGCCAGTAGTCCATGGAGCAATCAGCCCCAGCATTTT.

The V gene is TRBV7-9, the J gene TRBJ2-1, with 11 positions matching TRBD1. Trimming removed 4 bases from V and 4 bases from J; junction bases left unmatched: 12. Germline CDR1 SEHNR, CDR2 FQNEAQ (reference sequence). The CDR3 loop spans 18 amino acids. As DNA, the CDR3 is TGTGCCAGCAGCTCCGCAGGACAGGGGGCGCGCCCATACAATGAGCAGTTCTTC. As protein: CASSSAGQGARPYNEQFF.

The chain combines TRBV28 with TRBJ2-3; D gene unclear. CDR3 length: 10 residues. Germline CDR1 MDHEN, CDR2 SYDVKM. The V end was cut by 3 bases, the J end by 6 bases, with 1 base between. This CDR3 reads CASSFDTQYF. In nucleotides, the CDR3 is TGTGCCAGCAGTTTTGATACGCAGTATTTT.